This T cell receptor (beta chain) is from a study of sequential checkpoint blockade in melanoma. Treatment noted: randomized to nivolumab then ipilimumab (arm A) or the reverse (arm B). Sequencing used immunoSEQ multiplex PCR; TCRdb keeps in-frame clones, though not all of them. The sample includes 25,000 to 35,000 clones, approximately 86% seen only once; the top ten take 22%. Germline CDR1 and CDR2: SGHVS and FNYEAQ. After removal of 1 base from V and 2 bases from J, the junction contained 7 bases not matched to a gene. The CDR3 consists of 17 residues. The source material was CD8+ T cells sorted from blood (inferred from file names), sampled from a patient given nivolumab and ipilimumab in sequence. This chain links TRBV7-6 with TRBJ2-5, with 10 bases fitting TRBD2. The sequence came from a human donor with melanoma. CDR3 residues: CASSLVPSGSGQETQYF. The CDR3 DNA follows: TGTGCCAGCAGCTTAGTTCCTAGCGGGAGTGGGCAAGAGACCCAGTACTTC.